A selection of T cell receptor beta chains follows, all from one sample in a study of CD8 T cells in Susac syndrome. TCRdb analysed the immunoSEQ multiplex PCR reads with MiXCR anew, one entry per CDR3 protein. The sample holds some 76,000 distinct CDR3 sequences, roughly 90% seen once. The source material was CD8+ T cells from PBMCs. All receptors derive from a human donor with multiple sclerosis. Each CDR3 is given with its conserved first and last residue. D genes are given only for firm matches. For some rows the clone size is stated as once, few or many, or as a class when expanded; others skip it.

J gene: TRBJ1-5; D gene: TRBD1; V gene: TRBV6-6; clone size: -; CDR3 DNA: TGTGCCAGCAGTTACTACCCCAGGGGGAGCAATCAGCCCCAGCATTTT; CDR3 protein: CASSYYPRGSNQPQHF
J gene: TRBJ1-2; D gene: -; V gene: TRBV20-1; clone size: -; CDR3 DNA: TGCAGTGCTAATAACCCTGATTCACACTATGGCTACACCTTC; CDR3 protein: CSANNPDSHYGYTF
J gene: TRBJ2-7; D gene: -; V gene: TRBV2; clone size: -; CDR3 DNA: TGTGCCAGCAGTGGGGAAGGATACGAGCAGTACTTC; CDR3 protein: CASSGEGYEQYF
J gene: TRBJ2-5; D gene: -; V gene: TRBV4-1; clone size: -; CDR3 DNA: TGCGCCAGCAGCCAATGGGGCTCCCGGGACATAGAGTTCGGGACCCAGTACTTC; CDR3 protein: CASSQWGSRDIEFGTQYF
J gene: TRBJ2-1; D gene: TRBD1; V gene: TRBV24-1; clone size: -; CDR3 DNA: TGTGCCACCAGTGATTCGGGACAGGGTCAGGGCCATGAGCAGTTCTTC; CDR3 protein: CATSDSGQGQGHEQFF
J gene: TRBJ1-1; D gene: TRBD1; V gene: TRBV5-1; clone size: -; CDR3 DNA: TGCGCCAGCACCCTGACAGGGGGGTATACTGAAGCTTTCTTT; CDR3 protein: CASTLTGGYTEAFF
J gene: TRBJ2-2; D gene: -; V gene: TRBV3-1; clone size: -; CDR3 DNA: TGTGCCAGCAGCCAAGATCGAGCACTAGGCACCGGGGAGCTGTTTTTT; CDR3 protein: CASSQDRALGTGELFF
J gene: TRBJ1-1; D gene: TRBD1; V gene: TRBV6-1; clone size: -; CDR3 DNA: TGTGCCAGCAGTGAAGCGCTGGGGACAGGGGGGACTGAAGCTTTCTTT; CDR3 protein: CASSEALGTGGTEAFF
J gene: TRBJ1-6; D gene: -; V gene: TRBV7-9; clone size: -; CDR3 DNA: TGTGCCAGCAGACCGGACAGTCTTGTTAATTCACCCCCCCACTTT; CDR3 protein: CASRPDSLVNSPPHF
J gene: TRBJ2-7; D gene: -; V gene: TRBV5-6; clone size: -; CDR3 DNA: TGTGCCAGCAGCTTGTTTGGGGGCCGCAGCTCCTACGAGCAGTACTTC; CDR3 protein: CASSLFGGRSSYEQYF
J gene: TRBJ2-5; D gene: TRBD1; V gene: TRBV12-3/TRBV12-4; clone size: -; CDR3 DNA: TGTGCCAGCAGTCTGGACAGGGACGAGACCCAGTACTTC; CDR3 protein: CASSLDRDETQYF
J gene: TRBJ2-5; D gene: -; V gene: TRBV11-2; clone size: -; CDR3 DNA: TGTGCCAGCAGGACTCCATCGGTTCAAGAGACCCAGTACTTC; CDR3 protein: CASRTPSVQETQYF
J gene: TRBJ1-1; D gene: -; V gene: TRBV7-9; clone size: -; CDR3 DNA: TGTGCCAGCAGTTATAAACGGACTGAAGCTTTCTTT; CDR3 protein: CASSYKRTEAFF
J gene: TRBJ2-2; D gene: TRBD1; V gene: TRBV30; clone size: -; CDR3 DNA: TGTGCCTGGGGACAGGGGGCGATCGCCGGGGAGCTGTTTTTT; CDR3 protein: CAWGQGAIAGELFF
J gene: TRBJ2-1; D gene: -; V gene: TRBV6-6; clone size: once; CDR3 DNA: TGTGCCAGCAGTTACCCCCCCATTGGGAATGAGCAGTCCTTC; CDR3 protein: CASSYPPIGNEQSF
J gene: TRBJ1-2; D gene: -; V gene: TRBV7-6; clone size: -; CDR3 DNA: TGTGCCAGCAGCTTATACGAGGGGGACATCTATGGCTACACCTTC; CDR3 protein: CASSLYEGDIYGYTF
J gene: TRBJ2-7; D gene: TRBD1; V gene: TRBV28; clone size: -; CDR3 DNA: TGTGCCAGCAGTTTAGGGACAGCATCCTACGAGCAGTACTTC; CDR3 protein: CASSLGTASYEQYF
J gene: TRBJ1-3; D gene: TRBD1; V gene: TRBV9; clone size: -; CDR3 DNA: TGTGCCAGCAGCGATGGGGACAGGGTTGACACCATATATTTT; CDR3 protein: CASSDGDRVDTIYF
J gene: TRBJ2-1; D gene: -; V gene: TRBV27; clone size: -; CDR3 DNA: TGTGCCAGCAAGGGGGGGCTGGGGGGTTACAATGAGCAGTTCTTC; CDR3 protein: CASKGGLGGYNEQFF
J gene: TRBJ2-7; D gene: -; V gene: TRBV20-1; clone size: -; CDR3 DNA: TGCAGTGTTCGGGACGGGAACTACGAGCAGTACTTC; CDR3 protein: CSVRDGNYEQYF
J gene: TRBJ2-7; D gene: -; V gene: TRBV11-2; clone size: -; CDR3 DNA: TGTGCCAGCAGTAACCCCGGGACCTACGAGCAGTACTTC; CDR3 protein: CASSNPGTYEQYF